This entry lists 9 T cell receptor beta chains sequenced from one sample in a study of identical twins. TCRdb re-called the 5' RACE reads with MiXCR, one entry per CDR3 protein. The data show approximately 210,000 distinct CDR3 sequences, more than 15% seen once. These data also featured in a second study, about T cells expressing NK-cell markers.

Source material: CD8+ T cells sorted from blood. Source of these receptors: a woman aged 18 to 35 in good health.

The chain links TRBV27 to TRBJ1-2, with a tentative D call TRBD1 (6 bases). The germline CDR1 and CDR2 sequences are MNHEY and SMNVEV (reference sequence). V was pared by 5 bases and J by 8 bases, with 15 bases between. This CDR3 has 13 residues. CDR3 amino acids: CASSQGSLDGYTF. The CDR3 DNA reads as TGTGCCAGCAGTCAGGGGAGTCTGGACGGCTACACCTTC.

This clonotype was counted a few times. V gene TRBV12-3 or TRBV12-4 combines with J gene TRBJ1-2, with D uncertain. V was pared by 6 bases and J by 6 bases, with 26 bases between. The CDR3 loop spans 17 amino acids. The CDR3, as DNA: TGTGCCAGCAGCCCCACGAGGATCGGGAGTGGGATTCATGGCTACACCTTC. This translates into CASSPTRIGSGIHGYTF.

The chain combines TRBV20-1 with TRBJ2-7; TRBD1 might be the D (7 bases). The length of the CDR3 is 15 residues. V was trimmed by 4 bases and J by 0 bases, leaving 16 bases between them. The V gene's germline CDR1 is DFQATT and CDR2 SNEGSKA (reference sequence). CDR3 sequence: CSATSQGGRSYEQYF. The CDR3 DNA is TGCAGTGCTACATCCCAGGGGGGCCGCTCCTACGAGCAGTACTTC.

The V gene is TRBV20-1, the J gene TRBJ1-1; D call uncertain. In germline, CDR1 is DFQATT, CDR2 SNEGSKA (reference sequence). The ends were cut back, 5 bases at V and 7 bases at J, with 11 bases in the middle. The CDR3 extends over 11 amino acids. The CDR3 loop reads CSADRRGEAFF. The CDR3 bases are TGCAGTGCTGATAGACGGGGTGAAGCTTTCTTT.

The genes are TRBV4-2 and TRBJ1-5; no clear D. The CDR3 has 15 residues. Germline lookup yields CDR1 LGHNA and CDR2 YNFKEQ. Trimming took 0 bases from V and 4 from J, leaving 10 bases between them. CDR3 region: CASSQDGWPNQPQHF. CDR3 nucleotides: TGTGCCAGCAGCCAAGATGGGTGGCCAAATCAGCCCCAGCATTTT.

This clonotype was counted ten times or more. This chain links TRBV27 with TRBJ2-7; D is ambiguous. V was shortened by 9 bases and J by 1 base, with 16 bases between the two germline ends. Germline CDR1 is MNHEY and CDR2 is SMNVEV (reference sequence). CDR3 size: 14 residues. The CDR3 sequence is CASASDVGSYEQYF. In DNA form, the CDR3 reads TGTGCCAGTGCCTCGGACGTAGGATCCTACGAGCAGTACTTC.

This clonotype was observed a few times. The V and J genes are TRBV6-1 and TRBJ2-1, with TRBD2 matching over 13 bases. J was trimmed by 6 bases and V by 7 bases; bases with no gene match: 12. CDR1 is MNHNS and CDR2 is SASEGT in the germline V gene. This CDR3 is 17 amino acids long. This CDR3 is CASTDQLGTSGVNEQFF. CDR3 in DNA: TGTGCCAGCACCGACCAGCTAGGGACTAGCGGGGTCAATGAGCAGTTCTTC.

This chain links TRBV2 with TRBJ2-7; D unresolved. CDR1 is SNHLY and CDR2 is FYNNEI in the germline V gene. V was cut by 6 bases and J by 1 base, with 22 bases left in between. The CDR3 is made up of 17 amino acids. CDR3 loop: CASSVPMAGGSSYEQYF. CDR3 DNA: TGTGCCAGCAGCGTCCCCATGGCTGGTGGGTCGTCCTACGAGCAGTACTTC.

This chain joins TRBV14 and TRBJ2-2, with 12 bases fitting TRBD2. The ends lost 1 base at V and 5 bases at J; junction bases unmatched: 5. The CDR3 has 17 amino acids. Per the germline V gene, CDR1 is SGHDN and CDR2 is FVKESK. The CDR3 region has the DNA TGTGCCAGCAGCCAAGGACTAGCGGGGGTCGGAACCGGGGAGCTGTTTTTT. Its protein is CASSQGLAGVGTGELFF.